These 23 T cell receptor beta chains share one sample of origin, sequenced in a study of blood T cell repertoires in COVID-19. Using immunoSEQ multiplex PCR, the repertoire was profiled, and TCRdb retains in-frame clones only, with some absent. The sample includes 250,000 to 300,000 clones, roughly 80% seen only once; the top ten take about 5%. Sequencing was performed on PBMCs or T cells enriched from blood (not recorded which). These receptors originate from a man aged 40-49 years who had been exposed to COVID-19.

The J gene is TRBJ1-3, the V gene TRBV19; a possible D gene is TRBD1 (6 bases). From germline, CDR1 is LNHDA and CDR2 SQIVND (reference sequence). V lost 7 bases to trimming and J lost 0 bases, with 19 bases between them. The CDR3 length is 17 residues. The CDR3 region has the DNA TGTGCCAGTACCCTAGGTGTGGTACAGGGCTCTGGAAACACCATATATTTT. Its protein is CASTLGVVQGSGNTIYF. The whole variable domain, filled in from reference TRBV19 and TRBJ1-3, reads DGGITQSPKYLFRKEGQNVTLSCEQNLNHDAMYWYRQDPGQGLRLIYYSQIVNDFQKGDIAEGYSVSREKKESFPLTVTSAQKNPTAFYLCASTLGVVQGSGNTIYFGEGSWLTVV.

This clone has just a few counts. V and J are TRBV10-3 and TRBJ1-5; possible D gene TRBD1, 5 bases. In germline, CDR1 is ENHRY, CDR2 SYGVKD. The V and J ends lost 0 bases and 2 bases respectively, with 29 bases between them. The CDR3 is 22 residues long. CDR3 sequence reads: CAISESKAGKPDHIFRNQPQHF. The CDR3 nucleotides read TGTGCCATCAGTGAGTCGAAAGCAGGGAAACCAGATCATATATTTCGCAATCAGCCCCAGCATTTT.

The chain carries TRBV5-1 and TRBJ1-3, with D unresolved. V was shortened by 4 bases and J by 0 bases, with 8 bases between the two germline ends. CDR3 length: 14 amino acids. The germline V gene has CDR1 SGHRS and CDR2 YFSETQ. The CDR3 nucleotides read TGCGCCAGCAGCGAGAGGGACTCTGGAAACACCATATATTTT. Encoded protein: CASSERDSGNTIYF.

This rearrangement joins TRBV7-9 to TRBJ2-7; D gene unclear. The CDR3 consists of 12 residues. Germline V gene lookup returns CDR1 SEHNR and CDR2 FQNEAQ (reference sequence). Trimming pared 8 bases from V and 3 bases from J, leaving 11 bases between. Here the CDR3 reads CASSPGHYEQYF. CDR3 sequence (DNA): TGTGCCAGCTCCCCAGGTCACTACGAGCAGTACTTC.

The V gene is TRBV29-1, the J gene TRBJ2-5; 12 bases match TRBD2. CDR1 SQVTM and CDR2 ANQGSEA come from the germline V gene. V was pared by 1 base and J by 5 bases, with 5 bases of the junction left unmatched. CDR3 length equals 15 residues. The CDR3 nucleotides are TGCAGCGTTGAAGGGACTAGCGGGAATTTTGAGACCCAGTACTTC. Translated: CSVEGTSGNFETQYF.

The chain employs TRBV6-5 and TRBJ1-1, with D uncertain. Between the trimmed V and J ends, which lost 4 bases and 7 bases, there was a span of 13 bases. The CDR3 contains 13 residues. Germline V gene data show CDR1 as MNHEY and CDR2 as SVGAGI. CDR3 nucleotide sequence: TGTGCCAGCAGTTTCAGGCAGGCCCTTGAAGCTTTCTTT. It is translated as CASSFRQALEAFF.

V gene TRBV12-3 or TRBV12-4 combines with J gene TRBJ1-1; D gene unclear. Deletions cut 5 bases from V and 2 bases from J, with 6 bases between. CDR3 length equals 12 residues. As DNA, the CDR3 is TGTGCCAGCAGTCCTCTTAACACTGAAGCTTTCTTT. As protein: CASSPLNTEAFF.

The V call is TRBV10-3, the J call TRBJ1-4; TRBD1 matches at 7 bases. Trimming removed 2 bases from V and 8 bases from J; junction bases left unmatched: 5. The CDR3 consists of 14 residues. Germline-derived CDR1 and CDR2 are ENHRY and SYGVKD. CDR3 nucleotides: TGTGCCATCAGTGAGAGCGTCAGGGGGGAAAAACTGTTTTTT. It is translated as CAISESVRGEKLFF.

The rearrangement links TRBV7-2 to TRBJ1-5; maybe TRBD1 (6 bases). CDR1 and CDR2 (germline): SGHTA, FQGNSA. This CDR3 comprises 15 residues. V was cut by 7 bases and J by 5 bases, with 18 bases left in between. CDR3 amino acids: CASTLIATGYQPQHF. The CDR3, as DNA: TGTGCCAGCACCCTTATTGCGACAGGTTATCAGCCCCAGCATTTT.

This clone was detected a few times. J is TRBJ1-3 and V is TRBV2; D is possibly TRBD1 (6 bases). Germline V gives CDR1 SNHLY, CDR2 FYNNEI. This CDR3 spans 15 amino acids. V was pared by 2 bases and J by 1 base, with 9 bases between. The CDR3 spells CASSENRVSGNTIYF. The DNA of the CDR3 is TGTGCCAGCAGTGAAAACAGGGTATCTGGAAACACCATATATTTT.

The V and J genes are TRBV7-9 and TRBJ1-5; D unresolved. This CDR3 region has 15 residues. Per the germline V gene, CDR1 is SEHNR and CDR2 is FQNEAQ (reference sequence). The V end lost 1 base, the J end lost 0 bases, and 7 bases lay between the germline ends. The CDR3 bases are TGTGCCAGCAGCTTAGGTCGGTATAGCAATCAGCCCCAGCATTTT. Protein: CASSLGRYSNQPQHF.

The V and J genes are TRBV7-3 and TRBJ2-1, with 7 bases fitting TRBD2. CDR3 length: 15 residues. V trimming: 2 bases; J trimming: 6 bases; junction bases outside the gene matches: 7. Germline-derived CDR1 and CDR2 are SGHTA and FQGTGA. The CDR3 spells CASSLPGRESNEQFF. The CDR3 DNA is TGTGCCAGCAGCTTACCAGGGCGGGAGAGCAATGAGCAGTTCTTC.

This sequence joins TRBV5-4 and TRBJ1-1; D is unclear. The length of the CDR3 is 15 residues. Germline V gene sequence: CDR1 SGHNT, CDR2 YYREEE (reference sequence). Trimming removed 0 bases at V and 1 base at J, with 10 bases between. CDR3 sequence reads: CASSLVLTTNTEAFF. For the CDR3, the DNA is TGTGCCAGCAGCTTGGTACTGACAACGAACACTGAAGCTTTCTTT. Full variable domain (outside the CDR3, taken from reference TRBV5-4 and TRBJ1-1): ETGVTQSPTHLIKTRGQQVTLRCSSQSGHNTVSWYQQALGQGPQFIFQYYREEENGRGNFPPRFSGLQFPNYSSELNVNALELDDSALYLCASSLVLTTNTEAFFGQGTRLTVV.

V is TRBV5-4 and J is TRBJ1-6, with 7 bases matching TRBD1. CDR1 is SGHNT, CDR2 YYREEE, per germline (reference sequence). CDR3 size: 13 residues. V gave up 7 bases and J gave up 7 bases; unmatched junction bases: 5. CDR3 DNA sequence: TGTGCCAGCGCCGGGACAGACAATTCACCCCTCCACTTT. Its protein is CASAGTDNSPLHF.

A few counts support this clone. The V call is TRBV5-4, the J call TRBJ2-2; 8 bases map to TRBD2. CDR3 size: 17 residues. J lost 1 base, V lost 4 bases, and 9 bases had no gene match. CDR1 is SGHNT, CDR2 YYREEE, per germline (reference sequence). In DNA, the CDR3 is TGTGCCAGCAGCACCCCGGAGCTAGCGGGGAACACCGGGGAGCTGTTTTTT. It translates to CASSTPELAGNTGELFF.

This clone has more than one count but fewer than ten. The genes are TRBV24-1 and TRBJ1-5; TRBD1 aligns across 10 bases. J lost 9 bases, V lost 3 bases, and 7 bases had no gene match. The CDR3 has 15 residues. The V gene's germline CDR1 is KGHDR and CDR2 SFDVKD. CDR3 in DNA: TGTGCCACCAGTGATGGGACAGGGGCGGAACGGCCCCAGCATTTT. It translates to CATSDGTGAERPQHF.

The gene calls are TRBV7-2 and TRBJ1-1; 9 bases agree with TRBD1. Germline-derived CDR1 and CDR2 are SGHTA and FQGNSA. Trimming took 3 bases from V and 7 from J; bases not matched to a gene: 3. This CDR3 comprises 13 residues. The CDR3 sequence: CASSFDRGGEAFF. CDR3 sequence (DNA): TGTGCCAGCAGCTTCGACAGGGGGGGTGAAGCTTTCTTT.

The chain recombines TRBV5-1 with TRBJ2-3; maybe TRBD2 (5 bases). Germline CDR1 reads SGHRS; CDR2 reads YFSETQ. Trimming stripped 2 bases from V and 3 bases from J, with 16 bases between. CDR3 length: 16 amino acids. CDR3 sequence: CASSFPSYKGTDTQYF. The CDR3 DNA is TGCGCCAGCAGCTTCCCTAGCTACAAGGGAACAGATACGCAGTATTTT.

In DNA form, the CDR3 reads TGCGCCAGCAGCTTCAGCGTCGGTGAGCAGTTCTTC. Translated: CASSFSVGEQFF. V and J are TRBV5-1 and TRBJ2-1, with D uncertain. Trimming took off 2 bases at V and 9 bases at J, with 9 bases between the two ends. The V gene's germline CDR1 is SGHRS and CDR2 YFSETQ. This CDR3 is 12 amino acids long.

The J gene is TRBJ1-2, the V gene TRBV4-2, with 7 bases aligning to TRBD1. The CDR3 totals 15 residues. J was trimmed by 5 bases and V by 0 bases; bases with no gene match: 6. Germline lookup yields CDR1 LGHNA and CDR2 YNFKEQ. The CDR3 DNA sequence: TGTGCCAGCAGCCAAGAGACCACAGGGGCATATGGCTACACCTTC. It is translated as CASSQETTGAYGYTF.

The chain employs TRBV30 and TRBJ2-7; TRBD1 might be the D (6 bases). V lost 7 bases to trimming and J lost 5 bases, with 12 bases between them. Germline CDR1 reads GTSNPN; CDR2 reads SVGIG (reference sequence). This CDR3 is built from 11 residues. CDR3 sequence: CASMNRDEQYF. CDR3 sequence (DNA): TGTGCCTCCATGAACAGGGACGAGCAGTACTTC.

The V and J genes are TRBV5-1 and TRBJ2-7; the match to TRBD2 covers 7 bases. CDR1 is SGHRS and CDR2 is YFSETQ in the germline V gene. The V segment lost 4 bases and the J segment 4 bases; nucleotides outside the gene matches: 11. CDR3 length: 15 amino acids. CDR3 DNA sequence: TGCGCCAGCAGCCCACCCGGGACTACTTCGTACGAGCAGTACTTC. Protein sequence: CASSPPGTTSYEQYF. Full variable domain (missing parts from reference TRBV5-1 and TRBJ2-7): KAGVTQTPRYLIKTRGQQVTLSCSPISGHRSVSWYQQTPGQGLQFLFEYFSETQRNKGNFPGRFSGRQFSNSRSEMNVSTLELGDSALYLCASSPPGTTSYEQYFGPGTRLTVT.

The rearrangement uses TRBV11-3 and TRBJ2-7, with 7 positions matching TRBD1. With 8 bases clipped from V and 0 bases from J, the junction kept 16 bases outside the gene matches. This CDR3 has 17 amino acids. Germline assignment: CDR1 SGHNT and CDR2 YENEEA. The CDR3 nucleotides are TGTGCCAGCGGACCTTCCCCCTGGGACAGCGCCTCCTACGAGCAGTACTTC. Translated, it gives CASGPSPWDSASYEQYF.